This paragraph covers one T cell receptor (beta chain) sequence. The sample comes from a study of chemoradiotherapy in HPV16-positive cancers. Here immunoSEQ multiplex PCR was the method, and the copy in TCRdb shows in-frame clones only, minus some. Here the sample spans some 14,000 clones, more than 70% being singletons. The sequence derives from a human donor with HPV-associated anogenital cancer. The sample here was tumor tissue, taken from a patient who underwent chemoradiotherapy.

The CDR3 DNA sequence: TGTGCCACCAGCAGAGATACTTCAGGGTTTCAGCCCCAGCATTTT. Amino acid sequence: CATSRDTSGFQPQHF. This chain uses TRBV15 with TRBJ1-5; possible D gene TRBD1, 5 bases. V was cut by 0 bases and J by 6 bases, with 12 bases left in between. The germline CDR1 and CDR2 sequences are LNHNV and YYDKDF (reference sequence). The CDR3 consists of 15 residues.